This TCR beta chain appears in the sequencing data of a study of cytomegalovirus exposure and HLA in healthy donors. General study results and limits: A likely sequencing artifact accounted for one observed cluster of highly shared sequence variants. Looking again later, the authors saw that most CMV-associated TCR beta chains seemed HLA-restricted. In a later analysis, V- and J-gene trimming of beta chains associated with a DCLRE1C missense variant, replicated independently.

Germline V gives CDR1 LNHDA, CDR2 SQIVND (reference sequence). The CDR3 loop spans 14 amino acids. With 4 bases removed from V and 0 bases from J, the gap between germline ends came to 9 bases. Worth noting for this clone: Its antigen remains unknown.

60 Vbeta and 13 Jbeta primers were used in PCR. Original processing notes: Some 80 million unique TCR beta chains, 10 million to 14 million shared, were counted in a later analysis. Clones were sequenced by immunoSEQ multiplex PCR, and TCRdb holds only the in-frame ones, with some missing. That table furnishes V, J and clone size, whereas the DNA furnished D and trimming. The table lists 90,000 to 120,000 clones, approximately 81% of them singletons. J is TRBJ1-1 and V is TRBV19; D is undetermined. The source material was PBMCs. The TCR comes from a man aged 30 to 45 in good health and CMV-seronegative. The CDR3 reads CASSTLSMNTEAFF. The CDR3 bases are TGTGCCAGTAGTACTCTGAGTATGAACACTGAAGCTTTCTTT.